Below, 12 T cell receptor beta chains from the same sample are listed, as sequenced in a study of T-cell reconstitution after alpha-beta-depleted transplantation in children. Preparing the TCRbeta library involved the use of unique molecular identifiers. TCRdb called the PCR reads again in MiXCR, with one record for every CDR3 protein. The table lists about 980,000 distinct CDR3 sequences, roughly 31% of them singletons. This material consisted of PBMCs, mostly from graft donor cells, taken 360 days after TCRalphabeta/CD19-depleted stem cell transplant. These receptors were taken from a boy in the first two years of life who had a stem cell transplant for SCID, so the T cells may come from the graft donor.

This clonotype was found a few times. V gene TRBV5-1 combines with J gene TRBJ2-1; D is unclear. In germline, CDR1 is SGHRS, CDR2 YFSETQ. Deletions cut 4 bases from V and 1 base from J, with 12 bases between. The length of the CDR3 is 15 residues. CDR3 coding DNA: TGCGCCAGCAGCCCCGCTTTTGGTTCCTACAATGAGCAGTTCTTC. It specifies CASSPAFGSYNEQFF.

The chain carries TRBV9 and TRBJ2-5, with no clear D. CDR3 length: 15 amino acids. Germline lookup yields CDR1 SGDLS and CDR2 YYNGEE. V lost 0 bases and J lost 4, with 13 bases in between. DNA for the CDR3: TGTGCCAGCAGCGTAGAATACGGGCCCAGAGAGACCCAGTACTTC. Its protein is CASSVEYGPRETQYF.

This clonotype has just a few counts. The chain uses TRBV29-1 and TRBJ2-5; tentative D call: TRBD2 (5 bases). This CDR3 is built from 13 residues. V lost 6 bases and J lost 1, with 12 bases in between. Germline V gene lookup returns CDR1 SQVTM and CDR2 ANQGSEA. CDR3 protein: CSVRRGGQETQYF. The CDR3 region has the DNA TGCAGCGTGCGGAGAGGAGGCCAAGAGACCCAGTACTTC.

This clonotype showed up just a few times. The V and J genes are TRBV5-1 and TRBJ1-2, with 11 positions matching TRBD1. From germline, CDR1 is SGHRS and CDR2 YFSETQ. The junction had 5 bases not matched to a gene; V was cut back by 3 bases and J by 7 bases. The CDR3 sequence is 14 residues long. The CDR3 protein is CASSWTGGAGGYTF. The CDR3 region has the DNA TGCGCCAGCAGCTGGACAGGGGGCGCAGGTGGCTACACCTTC.

This clonotype turned up a few times. The gene calls are TRBV7-3 and TRBJ1-1, with D unclear. In germline, CDR1 is SGHTA, CDR2 FQGTGA. V was shortened by 0 bases and J by 5 bases, with 10 bases between the two germline ends. The CDR3 extends over 14 amino acids. This CDR3 is CASSLTGGKTEAFF. The CDR3 DNA is TGTGCCAGCAGCTTAACAGGAGGCAAGACTGAAGCTTTCTTT.

This clonotype was observed a handful of times. This chain connects TRBV11-2 to TRBJ2-3; 8 positions match TRBD2. The V and J ends lost 4 bases and 3 bases, in that order; junction bases with no gene match: 15. CDR3 size: 18 residues. Germline values: CDR1 SGHAT, CDR2 FQNNGV. The CDR3 sequence: CASSSSDLAGWETDTQYF. CDR3 DNA: TGTGCCAGCAGCTCGAGCGACCTAGCGGGCTGGGAGACAGATACGCAGTATTTT.

The chain links TRBV10-3 to TRBJ2-5, with D perhaps TRBD1 or TRBD2 (6 bases each). Trimming took off 7 bases at V and 3 bases at J, with 12 bases between the two ends. CDR1 and CDR2 from the germline V gene are ENHRY and SYGVKD. The CDR3 covers 13 residues. Here the CDR3 DNA reads TGTGCCATCAATAGGGGGGCGGAAGAGACCCAGTACTTC. Encoded protein: CAINRGAEETQYF.

The V and J genes are TRBV3-1 and TRBJ1-1; D is unresolved. Germline-derived CDR1 and CDR2 are LGHDT and YNNKEL (reference sequence). The length of the CDR3 is 14 residues. Trimming cost V 1 base and J 1 base, with 7 bases left between them. In DNA, the CDR3 is TGTGCCAGCAGCCAAGGGAACCGGAACACTGAAGCTTTCTTT. It is translated as CASSQGNRNTEAFF.

The V gene is TRBV27, the J gene TRBJ2-1, with no clear D. The CDR3 consists of 13 residues. V was shortened by 5 bases and J by 4 bases, with 9 bases between the two germline ends. Germline-derived CDR1 and CDR2 are MNHEY and SMNVEV (reference sequence). CDR3 in amino acids: CASSRKAYNEQFF. The CDR3 DNA reads as TGTGCCAGCAGTAGAAAAGCTTACAATGAGCAGTTCTTC.

Notes on this clonotype: One junction end does not reproduce the germline sequence, and a read error may be involved. The J gene is TRBJ2-3, the V gene TRBV7-2; 7 bases agree with TRBD2. The CDR3 extends over 13 amino acids. Germline CDR1 SGHTA, CDR2 FQGNSA. The CDR3 loop is CASSLISGNSADF. The CDR3, as DNA: TGTGCCAGCAGCTTAATCAGCGGGAACAGTGCAGATTTT.

The chain has TRBV18 and TRBJ2-1, with TRBD1 matching 7 bases. Germline CDR1 and CDR2: KGHSH and LQKENI. Trimming removed 1 base from V and 5 bases from J; junction bases left unmatched: 2. CDR3 length: 14 residues. The CDR3 DNA follows: TGTGCCAGCTCACCACAGGGGGCGGACAATGAGCAGTTCTTC. This codes for CASSPQGADNEQFF.

This chain uses TRBV28 with TRBJ2-4, with 9 bases matching TRBD1. J gave up 1 base and V 5 bases, and 12 bases lay outside the gene matches. Looked up from germline, CDR1 is MDHEN and CDR2 is SYDVKM. CDR3 length: 18 amino acids. The CDR3 coding sequence is TGTGCCAGCAGTCCCGGGACAGGGTCCCCCCTGGCCAAAAACATTCAGTACTTC. Amino acid sequence: CASSPGTGSPLAKNIQYF.